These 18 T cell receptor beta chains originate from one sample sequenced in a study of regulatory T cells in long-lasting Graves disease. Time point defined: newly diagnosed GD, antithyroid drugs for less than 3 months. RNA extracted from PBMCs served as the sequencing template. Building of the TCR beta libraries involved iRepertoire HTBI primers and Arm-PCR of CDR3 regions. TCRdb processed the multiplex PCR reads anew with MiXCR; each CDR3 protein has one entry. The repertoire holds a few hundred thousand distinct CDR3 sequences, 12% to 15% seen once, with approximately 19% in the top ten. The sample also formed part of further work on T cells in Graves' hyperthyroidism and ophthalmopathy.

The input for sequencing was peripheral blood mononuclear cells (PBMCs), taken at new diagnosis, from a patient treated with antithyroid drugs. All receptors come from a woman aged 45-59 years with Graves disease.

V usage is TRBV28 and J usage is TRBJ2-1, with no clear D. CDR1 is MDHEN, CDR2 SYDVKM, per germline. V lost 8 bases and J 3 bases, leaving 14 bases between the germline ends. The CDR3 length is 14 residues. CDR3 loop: CASYHLGSYNEQFF. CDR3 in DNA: TGTGCCAGCTACCACCTGGGTAGCTACAATGAGCAGTTCTTC.

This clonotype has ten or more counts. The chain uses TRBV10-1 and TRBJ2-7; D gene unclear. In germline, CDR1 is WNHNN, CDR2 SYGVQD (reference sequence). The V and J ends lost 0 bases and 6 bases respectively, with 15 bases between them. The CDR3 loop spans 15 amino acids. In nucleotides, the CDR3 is TGCGCCAGCAGTGAGTCTGGGTCCTCGTTTTCCGAGCAGTACTTC. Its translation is CASSESGSSFSEQYF.

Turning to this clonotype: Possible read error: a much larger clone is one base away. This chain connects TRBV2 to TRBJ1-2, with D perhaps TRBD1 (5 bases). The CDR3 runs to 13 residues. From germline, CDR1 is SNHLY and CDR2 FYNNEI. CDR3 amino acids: CTSSEVRENGYTF. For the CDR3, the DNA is TGTACCAGCAGTGAAGTCAGGGAGAATGGCTACACCTTC.

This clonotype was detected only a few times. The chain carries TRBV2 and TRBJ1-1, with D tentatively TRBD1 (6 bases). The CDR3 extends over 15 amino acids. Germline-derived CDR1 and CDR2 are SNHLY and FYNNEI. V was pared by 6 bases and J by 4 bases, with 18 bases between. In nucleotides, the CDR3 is TGTGCCAGCAGAGAACAGGGAAATAGGGGCACTGAAGCTTTCTTT. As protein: CASREQGNRGTEAFF.

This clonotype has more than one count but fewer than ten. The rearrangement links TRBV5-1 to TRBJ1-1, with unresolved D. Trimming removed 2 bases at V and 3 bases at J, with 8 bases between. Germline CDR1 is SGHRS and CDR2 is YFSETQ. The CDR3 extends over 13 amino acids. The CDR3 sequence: CASSFGEDTEAFF. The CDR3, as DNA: TGCGCCAGCAGCTTCGGGGAGGACACTGAAGCTTTCTTT.

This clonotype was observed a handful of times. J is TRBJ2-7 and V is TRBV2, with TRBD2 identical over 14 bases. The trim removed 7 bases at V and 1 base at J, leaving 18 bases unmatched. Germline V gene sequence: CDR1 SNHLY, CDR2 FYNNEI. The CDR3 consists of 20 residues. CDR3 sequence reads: CASTWASGLAGGSYSYEQYF. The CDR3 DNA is TGTGCCAGCACCTGGGCTTCCGGACTAGCGGGAGGAAGTTATTCCTACGAGCAGTACTTC.

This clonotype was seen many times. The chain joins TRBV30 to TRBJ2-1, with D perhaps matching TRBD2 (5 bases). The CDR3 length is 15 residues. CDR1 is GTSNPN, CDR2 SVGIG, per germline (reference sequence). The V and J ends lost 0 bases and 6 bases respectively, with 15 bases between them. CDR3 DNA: TGTGCCTGGAGTGTAAGTGGGAGATCGGGCAATGAGCAGTTCTTC. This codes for CAWSVSGRSGNEQFF.

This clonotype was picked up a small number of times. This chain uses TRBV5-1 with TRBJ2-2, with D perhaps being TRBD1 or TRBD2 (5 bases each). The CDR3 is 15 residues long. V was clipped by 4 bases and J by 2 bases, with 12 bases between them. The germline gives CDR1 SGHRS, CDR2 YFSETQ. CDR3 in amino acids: CASSRMGDNTGELFF. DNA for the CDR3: TGCGCCAGCAGCCGCATGGGGGATAACACCGGGGAGCTGTTTTTT.

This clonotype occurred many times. The CDR3 protein is CASSIRARSSYNEQFF. CDR3 nucleotide sequence: TGTGCCAGTAGTATACGGGCCCGGAGCTCCTACAATGAGCAGTTCTTC. The chain links TRBV19 to TRBJ2-1; D is uncertain. V lost 2 bases to trimming and J lost 0 bases, with 11 bases between them. The germline V gene encodes CDR1 LNHDA and CDR2 SQIVND (reference sequence). The CDR3 runs to 16 residues.

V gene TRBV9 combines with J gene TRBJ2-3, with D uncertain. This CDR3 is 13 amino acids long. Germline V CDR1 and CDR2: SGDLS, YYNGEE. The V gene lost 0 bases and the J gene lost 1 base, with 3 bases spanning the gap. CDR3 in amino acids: CASSVGRTDTQYF. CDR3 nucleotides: TGTGCCAGCAGCGTAGGCCGCACAGATACGCAGTATTTT.

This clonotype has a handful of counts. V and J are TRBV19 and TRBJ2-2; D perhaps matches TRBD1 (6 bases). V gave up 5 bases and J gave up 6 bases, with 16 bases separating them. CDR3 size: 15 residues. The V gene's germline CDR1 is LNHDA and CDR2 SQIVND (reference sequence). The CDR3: CASSSRWGLAGELFF. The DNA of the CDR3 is TGTGCCAGTAGTTCCCGGTGGGGGCTCGCCGGGGAGCTGTTTTTT.

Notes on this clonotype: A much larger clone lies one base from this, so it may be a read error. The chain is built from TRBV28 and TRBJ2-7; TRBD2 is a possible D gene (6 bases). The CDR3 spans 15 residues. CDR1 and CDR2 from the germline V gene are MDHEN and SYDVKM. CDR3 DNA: TGTGCCTGCAGTCCCGTTTCCCGGGGGTCCTACGAGCAGTACTTC. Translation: CACSPVSRGSYEQYF.

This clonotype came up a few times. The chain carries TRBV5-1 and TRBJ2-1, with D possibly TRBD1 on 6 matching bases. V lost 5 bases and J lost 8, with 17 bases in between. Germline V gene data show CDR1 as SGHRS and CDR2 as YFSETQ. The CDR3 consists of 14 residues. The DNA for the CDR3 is TGCGCCAGCAGGGGGGCAGGGGCAGGCGATGAGCAGTTCTTC. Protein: CASRGAGAGDEQFF.

CDR3 sequence (DNA): TGTGCCAGCAGCATCGCTTTCAGCATCACCGGGGAGCTGTTTTTT. It yields the protein CASSIAFSITGELFF. The gene calls are TRBV7-3 and TRBJ2-2; D remains unclear. The CDR3 length is 15 residues. Deletions cut 5 bases from V and 4 bases from J, with 14 bases between. Germline-derived CDR1 and CDR2 are SGHTA and FQGTGA. Together with reference TRBV7-3 and TRBJ2-2, the CDR3 gives the full variable domain: GAGVSQTPSNKVTEKGKYVELRCDPISGHTALYWYRQSLGQGPEFLIYFQGTGAADDSGLPNDRFFAVRPEGSVSTLKIQRTERGDSAVYLCASSIAFSITGELFFGEGSRLTVL.

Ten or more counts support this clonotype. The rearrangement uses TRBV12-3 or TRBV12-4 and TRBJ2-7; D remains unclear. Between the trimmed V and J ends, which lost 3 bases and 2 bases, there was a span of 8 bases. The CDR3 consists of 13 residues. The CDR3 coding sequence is TGTGCCAGCAGTTTGTCCAGCCCCTACGAGCAGTACTTC. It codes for CASSLSSPYEQYF.

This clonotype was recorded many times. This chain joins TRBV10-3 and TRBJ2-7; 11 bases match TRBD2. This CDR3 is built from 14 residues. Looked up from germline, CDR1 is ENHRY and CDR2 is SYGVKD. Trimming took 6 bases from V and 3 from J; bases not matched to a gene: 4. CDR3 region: CAISAGLADYEQYF. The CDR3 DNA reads TGTGCCATCAGCGCGGGACTAGCGGACTACGAGCAGTACTTC.

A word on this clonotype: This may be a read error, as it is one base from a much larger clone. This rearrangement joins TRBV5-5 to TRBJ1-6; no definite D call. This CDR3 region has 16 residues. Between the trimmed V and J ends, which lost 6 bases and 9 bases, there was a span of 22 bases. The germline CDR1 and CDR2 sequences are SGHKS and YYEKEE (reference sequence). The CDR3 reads CASTPTGQEAGSPLHF. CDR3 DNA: TGTGCCAGCACCCCCACCGGCCAGGAGGCTGGTTCACCCCTCCACTTT.

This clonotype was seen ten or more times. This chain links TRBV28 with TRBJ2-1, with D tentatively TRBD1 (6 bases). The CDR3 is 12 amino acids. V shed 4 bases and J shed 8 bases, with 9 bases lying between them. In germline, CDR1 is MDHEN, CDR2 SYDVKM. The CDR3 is CASSSPGDEQFF. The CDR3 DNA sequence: TGTGCCAGCAGTTCGCCAGGGGATGAGCAGTTCTTC. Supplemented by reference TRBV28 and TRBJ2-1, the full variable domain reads DVKVTQSSRYLVKRTGEKVFLECVQDMDHENMFWYRQDPGLGLRLIYFSYDVKMKEKGDIPEGYSVSREKKERFSLILESASTNQTSMYLCASSSPGDEQFFGPGTRLTVL.